A single T cell receptor beta chain is shown here with its context. The data belong to a study of blood T cell repertoires in COVID-19. About the research overall: Researchers got acute and convalescent COVID-19 samples from the United States, Italy and Spain. From T cells, B-cell-depleted T cells, or PBMCs came the material, which was cDNA or gDNA.

Study processing details: Amplification of reference gene primers provided the estimated nucleated cell counts. The repertoire was sequenced with immunoSEQ multiplex PCR; TCRdb's copy has only in-frame clones and lacks some. That table gives V, J and clone size, and the DNA gave D and trimming. The repertoire holds about 200,000 clones, with roughly 90% as singletons. The V gene's germline CDR1 is MGHRA and CDR2 YSYEKL. The CDR3 is 13 amino acids. Trimming removed 1 base at V and 5 bases at J, with 3 bases between. The chain uses TRBV4-1 and TRBJ1-6; unclear D gene. Material: peripheral blood. This TCR was recovered from a woman aged 70-85 years with acute or convalescent COVID-19. The DNA for the CDR3 is TGCGCCAGCAGCCAAGTAAATAATTCACCCCTCCACTTT. Translation gives CASSQVNNSPLHF.